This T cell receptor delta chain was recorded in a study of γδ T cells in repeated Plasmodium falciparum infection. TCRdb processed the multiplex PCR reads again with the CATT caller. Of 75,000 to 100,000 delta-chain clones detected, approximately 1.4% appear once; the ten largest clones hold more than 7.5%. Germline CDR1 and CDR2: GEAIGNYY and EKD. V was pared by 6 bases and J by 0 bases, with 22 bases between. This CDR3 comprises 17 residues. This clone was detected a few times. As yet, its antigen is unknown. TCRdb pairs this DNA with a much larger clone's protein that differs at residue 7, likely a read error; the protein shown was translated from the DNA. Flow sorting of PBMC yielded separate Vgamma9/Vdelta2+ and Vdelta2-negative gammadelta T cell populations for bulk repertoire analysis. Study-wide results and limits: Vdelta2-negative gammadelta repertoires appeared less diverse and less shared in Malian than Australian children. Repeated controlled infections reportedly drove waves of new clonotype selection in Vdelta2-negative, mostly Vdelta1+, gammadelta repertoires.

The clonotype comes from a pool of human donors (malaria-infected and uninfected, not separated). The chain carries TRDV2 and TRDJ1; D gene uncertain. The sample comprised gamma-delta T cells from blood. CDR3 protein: CACNYLEDQGYTDKLIF. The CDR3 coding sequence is TGTGCCTGTAACTATCTGGAGGATCAAGGGTACACCGATAAACTCATCTTT.